The 8 T cell receptor beta chains presented below share a single source sample, sequenced in a study of tumor T cells in aggressive B-cell lymphoma. Method: immunoSEQ multiplex PCR; TCRdb's copy keeps in-frame clones and lacks some. This sample carries fewer than 7,000 clones, more than 75% of them seen once, and the ten largest clones take roughly 3%. Sequencing was carried out using tumor tissue. The receptors were sampled from an adult with diffuse large B cell lymphoma.

The chain is built from TRBV7-2 and TRBJ1-2; no clear D gene. Germline V gives CDR1 SGHTA, CDR2 FQGNSA. CDR3 size: 13 residues. Trimming pared 0 bases from V and 1 base from J, leaving 3 bases between. Here the CDR3 reads CASSLASNYGYTF. The CDR3 DNA reads TGTGCCAGCAGCTTAGCCAGTAACTATGGCTACACCTTC.

This chain links TRBV7-7 with TRBJ2-3; weak D call: TRBD2 (6 bases). Germline V gene lookup returns CDR1 SSHAT and CDR2 FNYEAQ (reference sequence). Trimming removed 3 bases at V and 5 bases at J, with 12 bases between. The CDR3 consists of 14 residues. CDR3: CASSLVAGLDTQYF. DNA of the CDR3: TGTGCCAGCAGCTTGGTTGCGGGACTAGATACGCAGTATTTT.

This clone was seen only once. The chain couples TRBV2 to TRBJ2-7, with 7 bases lining up with TRBD1. The CDR3 loop spans 16 amino acids. The germline V gene has CDR1 SNHLY and CDR2 FYNNEI. Trimming cost V 5 bases and J 7 bases; bases outside gene matches: 17. CDR3 sequence reads: CASSRWTGTFLGEQYF. As DNA, the CDR3 is TGTGCCAGCAGTCGATGGACAGGCACTTTCTTAGGGGAGCAGTACTTC.

The J gene is TRBJ1-1, the V gene TRBV27; tentatively, D is TRBD1 (6 bases). This CDR3 comprises 14 residues. Trimming removed 8 bases at V and 2 bases at J, with 15 bases between. CDR1 MNHEY and CDR2 SMNVEV come from the germline V gene (reference sequence). CDR3 in amino acids: CASRPLQGNTEAFF. The CDR3 DNA is TGTGCCAGCCGACCCCTACAGGGTAACACTGAAGCTTTCTTT.

The chain joins TRBV7-2 to TRBJ1-2; the D gene is possibly TRBD1 (5 bases). Germline-derived CDR1 and CDR2 are SGHTA and FQGNSA. With 5 bases removed from V and 2 bases from J, the gap between germline ends came to 18 bases. The CDR3 has 16 residues. CDR3: CASSPRGGVPNYGYTF. CDR3 DNA: TGTGCCAGCAGCCCTCGGGGAGGGGTGCCCAACTATGGCTACACCTTC.

There are a few counts of this clone. The chain recombines TRBV27 with TRBJ1-1, with TRBD1 as a possible D gene (5 bases). V lost 6 bases and J 0 bases, leaving 17 bases between the germline ends. CDR1 is MNHEY, CDR2 SMNVEV, per germline (reference sequence). CDR3 length: 16 residues. Here the CDR3 reads CASSLIPGLMNTEAFF. The DNA for the CDR3 is TGTGCCAGCAGCTTAATCCCGGGACTGATGAACACTGAAGCTTTCTTT.

V and J are TRBV9 and TRBJ2-7; weak D call: TRBD1 (6 bases). The CDR3 sequence is 13 residues long. The germline V gene has CDR1 SGDLS and CDR2 YYNGEE. V gave up 3 bases and J gave up 1 base, with 8 bases separating them. The CDR3 DNA is TGTGCCAGCAGCGAACAGGGTTCCTACGAGCAGTACTTC. It specifies CASSEQGSYEQYF.

Comments on this clone: One end of the junction is discordant with germline, which a read error may explain. The CDR3 spells CASSSELWDRVDGYTF. CDR3 sequence (DNA): TGTGCCAGCAGCTCAGAGCTGTGGGACAGGGTGGATGGCTATACCTTC. The genes are TRBV7-9 and TRBJ1-2, with 9 nucleotides matching TRBD1. Germline V gene lookup returns CDR1 SEHNR and CDR2 FQNEAQ (reference sequence). The CDR3 is 16 residues long.